Listed here are 11 T cell receptor beta chains from one sample, sequenced in a study of shared clonotypes between healthy human individuals. The protocol was immunoSEQ multiplex PCR, while the TCRdb copy is restricted to in-frame clones and leaves out a portion. The top ten hold 1.4% of the sample, which has under 1,100,000 clones, approximately 76% seen once. Sequences were obtained from memory CD4+ T cells sorted from blood. Subset meaning: CD45RA-negative fraction. The receptors were gathered from a man between 18 and 35 years old in good health.

This clone was observed once. The rearrangement joins TRBV10-3 to TRBJ1-6; D possibly corresponds to TRBD1 (5 bases). The CDR3 sequence is 16 residues long. V was cut by 0 bases and J by 8 bases, with 14 bases left in between. The V gene's germline CDR1 is ENHRY and CDR2 SYGVKD. The CDR3 DNA sequence: TGTGCCATCAGTGAGTCGAGGCAGGGTGACGATTCACCCCTCCACTTT. Protein: CAISESRQGDDSPLHF.

The chain links TRBV27 to TRBJ2-5, with TRBD2 identical over 7 bases. The J segment lost 4 bases and the V segment lost 3 bases, leaving 14 bases of the junction unmatched. The CDR3 totals 17 residues. Germline-derived CDR1 and CDR2 are MNHEY and SMNVEV (reference sequence). The CDR3 loop is CASSFGSDWGRGETQYF. The CDR3 DNA reads as TGTGCCAGCAGTTTCGGGAGTGATTGGGGGAGGGGAGAGACCCAGTACTTC.

This clone was seen only a few times. The chain has TRBV5-1 and TRBJ1-4; D unresolved. V was pared by 2 bases and J by 0 bases, with 8 bases between. Germline V gene data show CDR1 as SGHRS and CDR2 as YFSETQ. This CDR3 spans 15 amino acids. The CDR3 DNA reads TGCGCCAGCAGCTTCACACCTGCAACTAATGAAAAACTGTTTTTT. Amino acids: CASSFTPATNEKLFF.

DNA for the CDR3: TGCGCCAGCAGCCAGATGGGACAGGGGGCTGTCAATGAGCAGTTCTTC. The encoded protein is CASSQMGQGAVNEQFF. This chain links TRBV4-1 with TRBJ2-1; 12 bases line up with TRBD1. Germline values: CDR1 MGHRA, CDR2 YSYEKL. V lost 3 bases and J lost 6; bases outside the gene matches: 6. The CDR3 loop spans 16 amino acids.

V is TRBV28 and J is TRBJ1-2, with D uncertain. Trimming cost V 2 bases and J 0 bases, with 7 bases left between them. The length of the CDR3 is 14 residues. The germline CDR1 and CDR2 sequences are MDHEN and SYDVKM. The CDR3 nucleotides are TGTGCCAGCAGTTTAGACGGAACTAACTATGGCTACACCTTC. This encodes CASSLDGTNYGYTF.

The rearrangement links TRBV5-1 to TRBJ2-3; 10 nucleotides agree with TRBD2. V lost 1 base to trimming and J lost 7 bases; unmatched junction nucleotides: 9. CDR1 SGHRS and CDR2 YFSETQ come from the germline V gene. This CDR3 has 16 residues. As DNA, the CDR3 is TGCGCCAGCAGCTTGCCGGCTAGCGGGGGAAAAAATACGCAGTATTTT. Translating it yields CASSLPASGGKNTQYF.

Details on this clone: The same CDR3 arises from other DNA sequences in this sample as well. The V call is TRBV19, the J call TRBJ2-3, with no clear D. This CDR3 comprises 14 residues. Deletions cut 4 bases from V and 4 bases from J, with 12 bases between. The germline V gene encodes CDR1 LNHDA and CDR2 SQIVND (reference sequence). The CDR3: CASSTLAGADTQYF. CDR3 nucleotide sequence: TGTGCCAGTAGTACGTTAGCAGGCGCAGATACGCAGTATTTT.

CDR3 DNA sequence: TGCGCCAGCAGCCCCCTGGGGTTCGACGAGCAGTACTTC. Translating it yields CASSPLGFDEQYF. V and J are TRBV5-1 and TRBJ2-7; D gene unclear. The ends were cut back, 4 bases at V and 5 bases at J, with 13 bases in the middle. The germline CDR1 and CDR2 sequences are SGHRS and YFSETQ. The CDR3 totals 13 residues.

The CDR3 DNA follows: TGTGCCAGCAGCTTAGTGGGCCGAAACACAGATACGCAGTATTTT. This codes for CASSLVGRNTDTQYF. V and J are TRBV7-8 and TRBJ2-3; no clear D gene. V lost 1 base, J lost 2 bases, and 10 bases lay in between. The CDR3 totals 15 residues. CDR1 is SGHVS and CDR2 is FQNEAQ in the germline V gene.

The DNA for the CDR3 is TGTGCCAGCAGTTCCCCCTTTTCTAGCCGGTACTACGAGCAGTACTTC. This translates into CASSSPFSSRYYEQYF. The chain employs TRBV28 and TRBJ2-7; D possibly corresponds to TRBD2 (5 bases). The germline V gene encodes CDR1 MDHEN and CDR2 SYDVKM. Trimming cost V 4 bases and J 3 bases, with 19 bases left between them. The CDR3 spans 16 residues.

In the case of this clone: The sample carries other DNA sequences with the same CDR3. V gene TRBV5-1 combines with J gene TRBJ2-3, with D possibly called TRBD1 or TRBD2 (6 bases each). Germline V gives CDR1 SGHRS, CDR2 YFSETQ. The CDR3 is 14 amino acids. V lost 5 bases and J lost 5, with 15 bases in between. The CDR3 sequence is CASSTGGRGDTQYF. In DNA, the CDR3 is TGCGCCAGCAGTACCGGGGGCCGAGGAGATACGCAGTATTTT.